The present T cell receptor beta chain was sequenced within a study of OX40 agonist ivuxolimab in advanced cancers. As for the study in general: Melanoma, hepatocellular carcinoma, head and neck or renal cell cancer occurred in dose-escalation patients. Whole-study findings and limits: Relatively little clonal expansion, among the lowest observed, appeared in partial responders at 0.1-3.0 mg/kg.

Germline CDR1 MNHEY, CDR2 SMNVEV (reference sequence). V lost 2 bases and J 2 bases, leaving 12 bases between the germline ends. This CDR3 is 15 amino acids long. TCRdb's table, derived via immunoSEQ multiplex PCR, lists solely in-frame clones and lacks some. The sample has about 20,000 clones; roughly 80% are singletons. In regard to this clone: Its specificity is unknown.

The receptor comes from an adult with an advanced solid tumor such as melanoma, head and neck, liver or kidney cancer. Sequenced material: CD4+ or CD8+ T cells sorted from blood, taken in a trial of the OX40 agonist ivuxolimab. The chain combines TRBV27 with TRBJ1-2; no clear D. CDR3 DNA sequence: TGTGCCAGCAGTTTACTTGGAGACCTAAACTATGGCTACACCTTC. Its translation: CASSLLGDLNYGYTF.